What follows describes a single T cell receptor (beta chain). The sample comes from a study of blood T cell repertoires in COVID-19. About the research overall: From the United States, Italy and Spain came samples of acute and convalescent COVID-19. T cells, B-cell-depleted T cells, or PBMCs supplied cDNA or gDNA.

The authors' processing: For nucleated cells, counts were estimated from reference gene primer amplification. Assay used: immunoSEQ multiplex PCR; TCRdb lists only in-frame clones, some missing. That table furnishes V, J and clone size, whereas the DNA furnished D and trimming. The top ten clones hold approximately 5.4% of a sample with around 220,000 clones, 80% of them seen once. The V segment lost 1 base and the J segment 12 bases; nucleotides outside the gene matches: 9. The CDR3 is 15 residues long. Per the germline V gene, CDR1 is SEHNR and CDR2 is FQNEAQ (reference sequence). The sequence derives from a human donor in a cohort sampled during active COVID-19. The sequenced sample consisted of peripheral blood. The V gene is TRBV7-9, the J gene TRBJ2-1; 10 positions agree with TRBD2. The CDR3 bases are TGTGCCAGCAGCTTAGAAGTAGCGGGAGGCCCCCGGCAGTTCTTC. Translated, it gives CASSLEVAGGPRQFF. Variable domain in full (rest from reference TRBV7-9 and TRBJ2-1): DTGVSQNPRHKITKRGQNVTFRCDPISEHNRLYWYRQTLGQGPEFLTYFQNEAQLEKSRLLSDRFSAERPKGSFSTLEIQRTEQGDSAMYLCASSLEVAGGPRQFFGPGTRLTVL.